These 25 T cell receptor beta chains share one sample of origin, sequenced in a study of vaccination and CD4 T cells after COVID-19. Noted treatment: 10-day PBMC culture with coronavirus spike peptide pools or control peptides (ViraFEST assay). The antigens for these receptors are not known. An Oncomine TCR Beta short-read assay was used to sequence the DNA from cultured CD4+ T cells. TCRdb re-analysed the PCR reads in MiXCR, keeping a single row per CDR3 protein. The sample lists 18,000 or so distinct CDR3 sequences; approximately 57% were seen once. Source: CD4+ T cells from blood, cultured in vitro, taken before SARS-CoV-2 vaccination. The receptors shown here come from a human donor who had recovered from COVID-19.

This chain connects TRBV6-2 or TRBV6-3 to TRBJ2-7; D uncertain. Germline CDR1 reads MNHEY; CDR2 reads SVGEGT. V was pared by 0 bases and J by 4 bases, with 10 bases between. The CDR3 sequence is 14 residues long. The CDR3 DNA reads as TGTGCCAGCAGTTACTCTGCGTGGGCGTACGAGCAGTACTTC. The encoded protein is CASSYSAWAYEQYF.

This rearrangement joins TRBV29-1 to TRBJ1-2; D might be TRBD1 (5 bases). CDR1 is SQVTM and CDR2 is ANQGSEA in the germline V gene. The ends were cut back, 2 bases at V and 8 bases at J, with 12 bases in the middle. The CDR3 is made up of 12 amino acids. The CDR3 is CSVETGGRGYTF. DNA for the CDR3: TGCAGCGTTGAAACCGGGGGAAGGGGCTACACCTTC.

This chain connects TRBV7-2 to TRBJ2-5; TRBD1 is a possible D gene (6 bases). There are 15 residues in the CDR3. Germline CDR1 and CDR2: SGHTA and FQGNSA. V dropped 4 bases and J dropped 0 bases, with 12 bases sitting between them. The CDR3 protein is CASSSYTGNQETQYF. In DNA, the CDR3 is TGTGCCAGCAGCTCCTACACAGGGAACCAAGAGACCCAGTACTTC.

V gene TRBV7-3 combines with J gene TRBJ2-1; D is possibly TRBD1 (6 bases). Trimming took 4 bases from V and 10 from J, leaving 17 bases between them. This CDR3 contains 14 residues. CDR1 and CDR2 from the germline V gene are SGHTA and FQGTGA. The CDR3 protein is CASSSQGHNWEQFF. CDR3 in DNA: TGTGCCAGCAGCTCCCAGGGACACAACTGGGAGCAGTTCTTC.

This clonotype is medium-sized (0.01 to 0.1%) in the sample. This chain joins TRBV28 and TRBJ2-2; D perhaps matches TRBD2 (5 bases). Germline V CDR1 and CDR2: MDHEN, SYDVKM. Trimming stripped 5 bases from V and 2 bases from J, with 15 bases between. The CDR3 sequence is 16 residues long. This CDR3 reads CASSPSGLYNTGELFF. DNA for the CDR3: TGTGCCAGCAGTCCCTCGGGGTTATATAACACCGGGGAGCTGTTTTTT.

The CDR3 nucleotides are TGTGCCAGCAGCGTAGGTTTTTTGGATGAGCAGTTCTTC. It is translated as CASSVGFLDEQFF. The chain is built from TRBV9 and TRBJ2-1; D remains ambiguous. Germline CDR1 and CDR2: SGDLS and YYNGEE. The CDR3 has 13 residues. V was cut by 0 bases and J by 8 bases, with 9 bases left in between.

This clonotype has only a few counts. The chain recombines TRBV6-1 with TRBJ1-5; a possible D gene is TRBD1 (5 bases). Trimming took 7 bases from V and 4 from J, leaving 11 bases between them. The CDR3 is 13 residues long. Germline loops: CDR1 MNHNS, CDR2 SASEGT. CDR3 DNA sequence: TGTGCCAGCATTATGACAGCTAATCAGCCCCAGCATTTT. Its translation is CASIMTANQPQHF.

This sequence joins TRBV27 and TRBJ2-3; 9 positions match TRBD2. Germline CDR1 reads MNHEY; CDR2 reads SMNVEV (reference sequence). V lost 5 bases and J lost 5; bases outside the gene matches: 5. The CDR3 is 14 amino acids. CDR3 residues: CASSISGGRDTQYF. The CDR3 coding sequence is TGTGCCAGCAGTATCAGCGGGGGGCGAGATACGCAGTATTTT.

The chain is built from TRBV19 and TRBJ1-5; 8 bases are a match to TRBD1. The CDR3 covers 17 residues. Germline V gene sequence: CDR1 LNHDA, CDR2 SQIVND (reference sequence). V gave up 8 bases and J gave up 5 bases; unmatched junction bases: 17. In nucleotides, the CDR3 is TGTGCCAGTTCTACCAGAACTGGACAGGGCAGGGATCAGCCCCAGCATTTT. Protein: CASSTRTGQGRDQPQHF.

V usage is TRBV21-1 and J usage is TRBJ1-1; the D call of TRBD1 is as the table states it, not checked on the DNA. TRBV21-1 is given as a pseudogene. CDR3 length equals 20 residues. This CDR3 is CASSKGSNVCEKGQGTEAFF. As DNA, the CDR3 is TGTGCCAGCAGCAAGGGCAGCAATGTCTGTGAGAAGGGGCAGGGCACTGAAGCTTTCTTT.

Only a few counts were recorded for this clonotype. The chain recombines TRBV20-1 with TRBJ2-1, with 7 bases that match TRBD1. Germline CDR1 DFQATT, CDR2 SNEGSKA (reference sequence). V trimming: 4 bases; J trimming: 2 bases; junction bases outside the gene matches: 2. The length of the CDR3 is 13 residues. This CDR3 reads CSATDRAYNEQFF. The CDR3 DNA follows: TGCAGTGCTACAGACAGGGCCTACAATGAGCAGTTCTTC.

The chain links TRBV20-1 to TRBJ2-2, with 10 bases fitting TRBD2. From germline, CDR1 is DFQATT and CDR2 SNEGSKA (reference sequence). The CDR3 is 15 residues long. V lost 4 bases to trimming and J lost 4 bases; unmatched junction nucleotides: 6. The CDR3 spells CSAIRRTSGTGELFF. The CDR3 nucleotides are TGCAGTGCTATCAGGAGGACTAGCGGCACCGGGGAGCTGTTTTTT.

The chain recombines TRBV19 with TRBJ2-5; possibly TRBD1 for D (6 bases). Trimming took off 9 bases at V and 4 bases at J, with 15 bases between the two ends. Germline V lookup: CDR1 LNHDA, CDR2 SQIVND (reference sequence). The CDR3 totals 13 residues. The CDR3 loop reads CASSSGDLETQYF. The DNA for the CDR3 is TGTGCCAGCTCCTCAGGGGACCTAGAGACCCAGTACTTC. Full variable domain (outside the CDR3, taken from reference TRBV19 and TRBJ2-5): DGGITQSPKYLFRKEGQNVTLSCEQNLNHDAMYWYRQDPGQGLRLIYYSQIVNDFQKGDIAEGYSVSREKKESFPLTVTSAQKNPTAFYLCASSSGDLETQYFGPGTRLLVL.

The genes are TRBV19 and TRBJ1-1, with TRBD1 matching over 8 bases. Germline values: CDR1 LNHDA, CDR2 SQIVND (reference sequence). The CDR3 has 11 residues. The trim removed 7 bases at V and 11 bases at J, leaving 6 bases unmatched. CDR3 DNA: TGTGCCAGTAAAAGCCGGGACAGGGCTTTCTTT. Translated, it gives CASKSRDRAFF.

The chain is built from TRBV28 and TRBJ1-1, with D unresolved. The V and J ends lost 9 bases and 1 base respectively, with 15 bases between them. Germline CDR1 MDHEN, CDR2 SYDVKM. This CDR3 is built from 14 residues. The DNA for the CDR3 is TGTGCCAGTATGGTCCAGGCGACGAACACTGAAGCTTTCTTT. Protein product: CASMVQATNTEAFF.

The sample holds a few counts of this clonotype. The CDR3, as DNA: TGTGCCCAGCGAGTAGGCAGGATATATGGCTACACCTTC. It is translated as CAQRVGRIYGYTF. V and J are TRBV21-1 and TRBJ1-2. TRBV21-1 counts as a pseudogene. The CDR3 is made up of 13 amino acids.

Worth noting for this clonotype: The junction differs from germline at one of its ends, possibly a read error. The CDR3 DNA follows: TGTGCCAGCAGCTTGGTCAGAAACACCGGGGAGCTGTTTTTT. Translation gives CASSLVRNTGELFF. The gene calls are TRBV5-3 and TRBJ2-2; D gene ambiguous. TRBV5-3 is flagged as an ORF with uncertain function. This CDR3 region has 14 residues.

The chain employs TRBV24-1 and TRBJ2-3; D is uncertain. Germline CDR1 reads KGHDR; CDR2 reads SFDVKD. The V end lost 9 bases, the J end lost 3 bases, and 12 bases lay between the germline ends. The CDR3 is 13 residues long. The CDR3 region is CATAAGGTDTQYF. The CDR3 region has the DNA TGTGCCACCGCGGCAGGTGGGACAGATACGCAGTATTTT.

This clonotype was seen only a few times. The rearrangement joins TRBV15 to TRBJ2-5, with D possibly called TRBD1 or TRBD2 (5 bases each). CDR3 length equals 14 residues. Per the germline V gene, CDR1 is LNHNV and CDR2 is YYDKDF (reference sequence). Trimming removed 3 bases at V and 1 base at J, with 9 bases between. Here the CDR3 reads CATSRGDSQETQYF. The CDR3 region has the DNA TGTGCCACCAGCAGGGGAGACAGCCAAGAGACCCAGTACTTC.

This clonotype was counted a single time. V and J are TRBV30 and TRBJ2-3, with D tentatively TRBD2 (5 bases). Trimming took off 0 bases at V and 6 bases at J, with 16 bases between the two ends. The CDR3 has 15 amino acids. The germline V gene encodes CDR1 GTSNPN and CDR2 SVGIG (reference sequence). In DNA form, the CDR3 reads TGTGCCTGGAGTGTTAAGGTTCCGGGGTACGATACGCAGTATTTT. As protein: CAWSVKVPGYDTQYF. Combining the CDR3 with reference TRBV30 and TRBJ2-3 gives the whole variable domain SQTIHQWPATLVQPVGSPLSLECTVEGTSNPNLYWYRQAAGRGLQLLFYSVGIGQISSEVPQNLSASRPQDRQFILSSKKLLLSDSGFYLCAWSVKVPGYDTQYFGPGTRLTVL.

The chain is built from TRBV27 and TRBJ2-3; 11 nucleotides line up with TRBD2. Germline V gene sequence: CDR1 MNHEY, CDR2 SMNVEV (reference sequence). The CDR3 spans 16 residues. J lost 4 bases, V lost 5 bases, and 8 bases had no gene match. The CDR3 bases are TGTGCCAGCAGTCAACTAGCGGGAGTAGGCCCAGATACGCAGTATTTT. Translating it yields CASSQLAGVGPDTQYF.

CDR3 bases: TGTGCCAGCTCACCACTTCAAGTCGGGCGGGAATCGGAGCAGTTCTTC. Protein sequence: CASSPLQVGRESEQFF. The V gene is TRBV18, the J gene TRBJ2-1, with a weak D call TRBD2 (6 bases). Germline loops: CDR1 KGHSH, CDR2 LQKENI. The CDR3 has 16 amino acids. Trimming took off 1 base at V and 10 bases at J, with 20 bases between the two ends.

The chain combines TRBV19 with TRBJ2-3; D may be TRBD1 (5 bases). Trimming left V 6 bases short and J 2 bases short, with 9 bases between. CDR3 length: 13 residues. Germline-derived CDR1 and CDR2 are LNHDA and SQIVND (reference sequence). The CDR3, as DNA: TGTGCCAGTAGCCCACAGGTCACAGATACGCAGTATTTT. Translated: CASSPQVTDTQYF.

The rearrangement joins TRBV27 to TRBJ2-7; the match to TRBD1 covers 9 bases. The CDR3 is made up of 19 amino acids. V was clipped by 2 bases and J by 4 bases; unmatched bases: 18. CDR1 is MNHEY, CDR2 SMNVEV, per germline (reference sequence). CDR3 DNA: TGTGCCAGCAGTTTACGGAACCCCGGGACAGGGTACGCGAGTTACGAGCAGTACTTC. This sequence encodes CASSLRNPGTGYASYEQYF.

The rearrangement links TRBV20-1 to TRBJ1-1; unclear D gene. This CDR3 contains 13 residues. Germline V gene data show CDR1 as DFQATT and CDR2 as SNEGSKA (reference sequence). Trimming removed 2 bases at V and 1 base at J, with 8 bases between. The CDR3 loop reads CSARSLANTEAFF. CDR3 DNA sequence: TGCAGTGCTAGATCCTTGGCGAACACTGAAGCTTTCTTT.